Below are 25 T cell receptor beta chains sequenced from a single sample in a study of cytotoxic CD8 clonotypes in ibrutinib-treated CLL. The repertoire was sequenced with immunoSEQ multiplex PCR; TCRdb's copy has only in-frame clones and lacks some. The sample lists around 150,000 clones; around nine tenths were seen once. Sequences were derived from PBMCs, sampled at disease progression, from a patient treated with ibrutinib. The source of these receptors is a human donor with chronic lymphocytic leukemia.

This chain joins TRBV29-1 and TRBJ2-5; 10 bases fit TRBD2. V shed 7 bases, J shed 2 bases, and the junction held 4 bases outside the gene matches. CDR3 length equals 13 residues. From germline, CDR1 is SQVTM and CDR2 ANQGSEA. CDR3 sequence: CSDGLAAQETQYF. CDR3 DNA sequence: TGCAGCGATGGACTAGCGGCGCAAGAGACCCAGTACTTC. The full variable domain, rest sourced from reference TRBV29-1 and TRBJ2-5, is SAVISQKPSRDICQRGTSLTIQCQVDSQVTMMFWYRQQPGQSLTLIATANQGSEATYESGFVIDKFPISRPNLTFSTLTVSNMSPEDSSIYLCSDGLAAQETQYFGPGTRLLVL.

V usage is TRBV7-9 and J usage is TRBJ1-5; TRBD1 is a possible D gene (5 bases). The length of the CDR3 is 15 residues. The V gene's germline CDR1 is SEHNR and CDR2 FQNEAQ (reference sequence). Trimming removed 3 bases from V and 4 bases from J, with 13 bases in between. CDR3 in amino acids: CASSLGGRINQPQHF. CDR3 bases: TGTGCCAGCAGCTTGGGGGGACGAATAAATCAGCCCCAGCATTTT.

This sequence joins TRBV2 and TRBJ2-2; 9 positions match TRBD1. V lost 7 bases, J lost 5 bases, and 8 bases stayed unmatched. Germline CDR1 is SNHLY and CDR2 is FYNNEI. This CDR3 is 15 amino acids long. The CDR3 sequence: CASIERGTGTGELFF. The CDR3 DNA reads as TGTGCCAGCATAGAGCGTGGGACAGGGACCGGGGAGCTGTTTTTT. The complete variable domain, with remaining parts taken from reference TRBV2 and TRBJ2-2, reads EPEVTQTPSHQVTQMGQEVILRCVPISNHLYFYWYRQILGQKVEFLVSFYNNEISEKSEIFDDQFSVERPDGSNFTLKIRSTKLEDSAMYFCASIERGTGTGELFFGEGSRLTVL.

This clone has a single count. The chain carries TRBV29-1 and TRBJ2-1; D is unresolved. V lost 6 bases to trimming and J lost 0 bases, with 9 bases between them. The CDR3 has 13 amino acids. Germline-derived CDR1 and CDR2 are SQVTM and ANQGSEA. For the CDR3, the DNA is TGCAGCGTGGCTTCAGTCTCCTACAATGAGCAGTTCTTC. Protein sequence: CSVASVSYNEQFF.

V is TRBV29-1 and J is TRBJ1-2, with unresolved D. The germline V gene encodes CDR1 SQVTM and CDR2 ANQGSEA. Trimming took off 3 bases at V and 3 bases at J, with 14 bases between the two ends. The CDR3 has 14 residues. The CDR3 region has the DNA TGCAGCGTTGACTCCCTGGGTACCCACTATGGCTACACCTTC. It codes for CSVDSLGTHYGYTF. Complete variable domain (other parts from reference TRBV29-1 and TRBJ1-2): SAVISQKPSRDICQRGTSLTIQCQVDSQVTMMFWYRQQPGQSLTLIATANQGSEATYESGFVIDKFPISRPNLTFSTLTVSNMSPEDSSIYLCSVDSLGTHYGYTFGSGTRLTVV.

The chain is built from TRBV6-1 and TRBJ2-2; 8 nucleotides match TRBD1. The J segment lost 3 bases and the V segment lost 6 bases, leaving 6 bases of the junction unmatched. Germline V gives CDR1 MNHNS, CDR2 SASEGT. CDR3 length: 15 amino acids. This CDR3 reads CASSRQGTDTGELFF. The CDR3 bases are TGTGCCAGCAGCCGACAGGGGACGGACACCGGGGAGCTGTTTTTT.

V is TRBV7-2 and J is TRBJ2-5; D call uncertain. The CDR3 covers 12 residues. From germline, CDR1 is SGHTA and CDR2 FQGNSA. V gave up 2 bases and J gave up 4 bases, with 5 bases separating them. CDR3 amino acids: CASSLFGETQYF. The CDR3 nucleotides read TGTGCCAGCAGCTTATTCGGAGAGACCCAGTACTTC.

Many counts were recorded for this clone. The chain links TRBV27 to TRBJ1-5; D remains unclear. Germline values: CDR1 MNHEY, CDR2 SMNVEV (reference sequence). The CDR3 totals 14 residues. V was clipped by 6 bases and J by 1 base, with 10 bases between them. CDR3 sequence: CASSPGTSNQPQHF. As DNA, the CDR3 is TGTGCCAGCAGCCCCGGAACAAGCAATCAGCCCCAGCATTTT.

V is TRBV5-6 and J is TRBJ1-4; D is uncertain. CDR1 SGHDT and CDR2 YYEEEE come from the germline V gene. Trimming removed 1 base at V and 11 bases at J, with 6 bases between. This CDR3 region has 11 residues. This CDR3 is CASSLSGKLFF. The CDR3 DNA follows: TGTGCCAGCAGCTTGTCGGGGAAACTGTTTTTT.

The chain has TRBV19 and TRBJ2-7; D is unresolved. Germline CDR1 reads LNHDA; CDR2 reads SQIVND (reference sequence). Trimming left V 1 base short and J 0 bases short, with 7 bases between. The CDR3 sequence is 14 residues long. CDR3 region: CASSIGDGSYEQYF. The DNA for the CDR3 is TGTGCCAGTAGTATAGGGGATGGCTCCTACGAGCAGTACTTC. Full variable domain (remainder filled in from reference TRBV19 and TRBJ2-7): DGGITQSPKYLFRKEGQNVTLSCEQNLNHDAMYWYRQDPGQGLRLIYYSQIVNDFQKGDIAEGYSVSREKKESFPLTVTSAQKNPTAFYLCASSIGDGSYEQYFGPGTRLTVT.

This clone occurred once. CDR3 region: CASSSLGGSEKLFF. CDR3 coding DNA: TGTGCCAGCAGTTCCCTGGGAGGTAGCGAAAAACTGTTTTTT. The chain is built from TRBV27 and TRBJ1-4; D is unclear. This CDR3 has 14 amino acids. CDR1 and CDR2 from the germline V gene are MNHEY and SMNVEV (reference sequence). Deletions cut 4 bases from V and 8 bases from J, with 14 bases between.

The rearrangement uses TRBV19 and TRBJ1-2; D is unclear. The CDR3 length is 15 residues. Deletions cut 8 bases from V and 0 bases from J, with 16 bases between. Germline CDR1 and CDR2: LNHDA and SQIVND (reference sequence). CDR3 in DNA: TGTGCCAGTGGAGATGGGCGGCCTCCTAACTATGGCTACACCTTC. Its translation: CASGDGRPPNYGYTF. Looking up the rest from reference TRBV19 and TRBJ1-2 gives the full variable domain: DGGITQSPKYLFRKEGQNVTLSCEQNLNHDAMYWYRQDPGQGLRLIYYSQIVNDFQKGDIAEGYSVSREKKESFPLTVTSAQKNPTAFYLCASGDGRPPNYGYTFGSGTRLTVV.

This clone was counted a few times. The chain is built from TRBV6-5 and TRBJ2-6; no clear D. The CDR3 is made up of 14 amino acids. The V end was cut by 6 bases, the J end by 1 base, with 7 bases between. Germline V gene sequence: CDR1 MNHEY, CDR2 SVGAGI. CDR3 nucleotide sequence: TGTGCCAGCAGCGAACAATCTGGGGCCAACGTCCTGACTTTC. Protein product: CASSEQSGANVLTF.

The chain has TRBV12-5 and TRBJ1-4; D may be TRBD1 (5 bases). The V end lost 5 bases, the J end lost 14 bases, and 24 bases lay between the germline ends. There are 15 residues in the CDR3. CDR1 is LGHNT and CDR2 is FRNRAP in the germline V gene. The CDR3 DNA follows: TGTGCTAGTGGTCGCAGCGGCACGGGGCAGTCGGGTCTGTTTTTT. Translated: CASGRSGTGQSGLFF.

This chain links TRBV12-5 with TRBJ2-7; TRBD2 might be the D (5 bases). Trimming shortened V by 5 bases and J by 2 bases, and 16 bases separated the two germline ends. CDR3 length: 15 residues. Germline V gene sequence: CDR1 LGHNT, CDR2 FRNRAP. CDR3 residues: CASGPAEGGPYEQYF. Here the CDR3 DNA reads TGTGCTAGTGGTCCAGCCGAAGGAGGACCCTACGAGCAGTACTTC. Using reference TRBV12-5 and TRBJ2-7 for the parts outside the CDR3, the full variable domain is DARVTQTPRHKVTEMGQEVTMRCQPILGHNTVFWYRQTMMQGLELLAYFRNRAPLDDSGMPKDRFSAEMPDATLATLKIQPSEPRDSAVYFCASGPAEGGPYEQYFGPGTRLTVT.

This chain connects TRBV27 to TRBJ1-2; tentatively, D is TRBD1 (5 bases). The germline V and J ends were trimmed by 6 bases and 4 bases, with 12 bases remaining between them. Germline CDR1 and CDR2: MNHEY and SMNVEV (reference sequence). CDR3 length equals 13 residues. CDR3 loop: CASRPQGSYGYTF. DNA of the CDR3: TGTGCCAGCAGGCCTCAGGGAAGCTATGGCTACACCTTC.

V usage is TRBV5-6 and J usage is TRBJ1-5; 9 positions match TRBD1. After removal of 4 bases from V and 4 bases from J, the junction contained 6 bases not matched to a gene. The germline CDR1 and CDR2 sequences are SGHDT and YYEEEE. The CDR3 is made up of 15 amino acids. CDR3 residues: CASSLRDRVNQPQHF. CDR3 DNA sequence: TGTGCCAGCAGCCTCCGGGACAGGGTTAATCAGCCCCAGCATTTT.

The chain recombines TRBV13 with TRBJ2-2; 7 positions match TRBD2. The junction had 14 bases not matched to a gene; V was cut back by 3 bases and J by 1 base. CDR3 length equals 19 residues. CDR1 and CDR2 (germline): PRHDT, FYEKMQ (reference sequence). CDR3: CASSFLAGGRYRNTGELFF. CDR3 bases: TGTGCCAGCAGCTTTTTAGCGGGTGGACGATATCGGAACACCGGGGAGCTGTTTTTT.

This sequence joins TRBV7-2 and TRBJ2-1; no firm D call. CDR1 and CDR2 from the germline V gene are SGHTA and FQGNSA. The CDR3 sequence is 13 residues long. Trimming stripped 1 base from V and 5 bases from J, with 6 bases between. The DNA of the CDR3 is TGTGCCAGCAGCTTAGGGGCAAACAATGAGCAGTTCTTC. Amino acids: CASSLGANNEQFF.

This clone was detected only a few times. The V and J genes are TRBV2 and TRBJ2-3, with 9 nucleotides matching TRBD1. Per the germline V gene, CDR1 is SNHLY and CDR2 is FYNNEI. CDR3 length: 15 amino acids. V trimming: 6 bases; J trimming: 6 bases; junction bases outside the gene matches: 10. As DNA, the CDR3 is TGTGCCAGCAGCCGAGGGACAGGGTCGCTGGATACGCAGTATTTT. As protein: CASSRGTGSLDTQYF.

This sequence joins TRBV29-1 and TRBJ1-1; D remains unclear. The V and J ends lost 4 bases and 0 bases respectively, with 9 bases between them. The germline gives CDR1 SQVTM, CDR2 ANQGSEA. The CDR3 has 13 amino acids. In nucleotides, the CDR3 is TGCAGCGTTGTGGACGGAATGAACACTGAAGCTTTCTTT. Residues: CSVVDGMNTEAFF.

The V and J genes are TRBV4-2 and TRBJ1-2; D might be TRBD1 (6 bases). The length of the CDR3 is 14 residues. CDR1 is LGHNA and CDR2 is YNFKEQ in the germline V gene. V lost 4 bases to trimming and J lost 8 bases, with 17 bases between them. The DNA of the CDR3 is TGTGCCAGCAGCCTAGGCGACAGGTTGCAAGGCTACACCTTC. The encoded protein is CASSLGDRLQGYTF.

The chain joins TRBV2 to TRBJ2-3, with 7 bases identical to TRBD2. This CDR3 has 13 amino acids. The junction had 8 bases not matched to a gene; V was cut back by 6 bases and J by 8 bases. Per the germline V gene, CDR1 is SNHLY and CDR2 is FYNNEI. CDR3 DNA: TGTGCCAGCAGGACTAGCTCATCTGGTACGCAGTATTTT. This encodes CASRTSSSGTQYF.

This clone was recorded only once. J is TRBJ2-7 and V is TRBV28, with unresolved D. CDR1 is MDHEN and CDR2 is SYDVKM in the germline V gene. Trimming pared 6 bases from V and 2 bases from J, leaving 8 bases between. The length of the CDR3 is 12 residues. The DNA for the CDR3 is TGTGCCAGCAGCCCCCCCACCTACGAGCAGTACTTC. Translating it yields CASSPPTYEQYF.

The V and J genes are TRBV4-2 and TRBJ2-1; 13 bases map to TRBD2. CDR1 and CDR2 (germline): LGHNA, YNFKEQ. Trimming at V came to 0 bases and at J to 7 bases, leaving 6 bases not matched to a gene. The CDR3 contains 17 residues. The CDR3 bases are TGTGCCAGCAGCCAAGATACTAGCGGGAGGGCCTGGAATGAGCAGTTCTTC. This translates into CASSQDTSGRAWNEQFF.